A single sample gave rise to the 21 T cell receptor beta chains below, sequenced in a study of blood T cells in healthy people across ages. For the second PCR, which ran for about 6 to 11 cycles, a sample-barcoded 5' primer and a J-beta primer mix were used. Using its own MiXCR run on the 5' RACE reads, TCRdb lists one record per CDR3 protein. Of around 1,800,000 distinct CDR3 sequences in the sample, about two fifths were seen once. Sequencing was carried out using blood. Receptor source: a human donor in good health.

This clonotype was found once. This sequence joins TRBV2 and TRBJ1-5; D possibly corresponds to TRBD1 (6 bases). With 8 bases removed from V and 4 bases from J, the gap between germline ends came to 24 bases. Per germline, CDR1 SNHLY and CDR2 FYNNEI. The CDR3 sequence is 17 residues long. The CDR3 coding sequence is TGTGCCAGCGGTACCCGACAGGAGCGGGGACTTAATCAGCCCCAGCATTTT. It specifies CASGTRQERGLNQPQHF.

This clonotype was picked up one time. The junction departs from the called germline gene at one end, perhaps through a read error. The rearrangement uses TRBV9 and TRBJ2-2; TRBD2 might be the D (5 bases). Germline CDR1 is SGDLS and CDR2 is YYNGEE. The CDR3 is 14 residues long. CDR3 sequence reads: CASSVQTNTGERFF. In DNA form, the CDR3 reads TGTGCCAGCAGCGTACAGACTAACACCGGGGAGCGGTTTTTT.

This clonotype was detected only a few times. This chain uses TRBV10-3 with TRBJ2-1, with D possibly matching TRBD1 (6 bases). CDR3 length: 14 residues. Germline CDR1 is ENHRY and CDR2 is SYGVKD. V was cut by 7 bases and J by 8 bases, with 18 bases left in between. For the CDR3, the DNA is TGTGCCATCACCAAGGGGGACCCCTGGGATGAGCAGTTCTTC. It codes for CAITKGDPWDEQFF.

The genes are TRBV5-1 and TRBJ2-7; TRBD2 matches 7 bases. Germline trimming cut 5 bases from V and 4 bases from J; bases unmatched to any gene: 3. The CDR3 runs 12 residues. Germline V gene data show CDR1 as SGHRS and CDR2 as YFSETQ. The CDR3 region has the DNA TGCGCCAGCAGAGACGGGGGGTACGAGCAGTACTTC. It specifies CASRDGGYEQYF.

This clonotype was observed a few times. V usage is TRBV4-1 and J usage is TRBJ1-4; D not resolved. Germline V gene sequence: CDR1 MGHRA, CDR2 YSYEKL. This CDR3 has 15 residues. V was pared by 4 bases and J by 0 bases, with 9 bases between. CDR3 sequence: CASSPRETTNEKLFF. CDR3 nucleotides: TGCGCCAGCAGCCCCCGCGAGACAACTAATGAAAAACTGTTTTTT.

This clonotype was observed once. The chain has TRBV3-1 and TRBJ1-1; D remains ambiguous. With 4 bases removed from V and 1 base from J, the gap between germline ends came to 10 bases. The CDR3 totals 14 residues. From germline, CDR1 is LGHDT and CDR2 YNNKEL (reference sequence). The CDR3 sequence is CASSLWQSNTEAFF. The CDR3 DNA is TGTGCCAGCAGCCTGTGGCAGTCGAACACTGAAGCTTTCTTT.

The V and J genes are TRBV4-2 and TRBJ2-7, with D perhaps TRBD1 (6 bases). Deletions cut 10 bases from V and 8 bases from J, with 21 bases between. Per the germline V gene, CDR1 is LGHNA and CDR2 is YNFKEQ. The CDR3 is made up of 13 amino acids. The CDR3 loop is CATAPDSIRKQYV. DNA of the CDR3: TGTGCCACCGCGCCGGACAGTATTAGGAAGCAGTACGTC.

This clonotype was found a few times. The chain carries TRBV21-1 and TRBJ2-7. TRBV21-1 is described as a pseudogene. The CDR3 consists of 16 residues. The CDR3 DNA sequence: TGTGCCAGCAGCAAAGGGCGGAAGACGATTTCCTACGAGCAGTACTTC. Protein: CASSKGRKTISYEQYF.

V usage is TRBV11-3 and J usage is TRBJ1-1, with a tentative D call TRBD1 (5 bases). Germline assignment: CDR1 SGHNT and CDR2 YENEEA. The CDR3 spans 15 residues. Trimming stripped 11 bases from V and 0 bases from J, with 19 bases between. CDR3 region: CACHKGLGMNTEAFF. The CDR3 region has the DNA TGTGCCTGCCACAAGGGGCTAGGTATGAACACTGAAGCTTTCTTT.

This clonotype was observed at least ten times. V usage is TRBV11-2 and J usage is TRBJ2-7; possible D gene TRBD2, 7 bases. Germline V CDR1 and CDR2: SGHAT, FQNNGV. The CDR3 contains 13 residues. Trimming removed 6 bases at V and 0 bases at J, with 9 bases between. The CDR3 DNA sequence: TGTGCCAGCAGGGGAGGGGGCTCCTACGAGCAGTACTTC. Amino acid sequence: CASRGGGSYEQYF.

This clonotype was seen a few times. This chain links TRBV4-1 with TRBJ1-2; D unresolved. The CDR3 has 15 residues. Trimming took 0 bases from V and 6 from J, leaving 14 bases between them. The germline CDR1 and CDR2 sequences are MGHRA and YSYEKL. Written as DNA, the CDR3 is TGCGCCAGCAGCCAAGACTGGGGAAGGAGGAATGGCTACACCTTC. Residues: CASSQDWGRRNGYTF.

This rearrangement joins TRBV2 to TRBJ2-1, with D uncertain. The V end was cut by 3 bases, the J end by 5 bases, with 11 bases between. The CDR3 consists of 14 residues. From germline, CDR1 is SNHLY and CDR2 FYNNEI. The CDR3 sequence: CASSDNPFDNEQFF. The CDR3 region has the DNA TGTGCCAGCAGTGATAATCCCTTCGACAATGAGCAGTTCTTC.

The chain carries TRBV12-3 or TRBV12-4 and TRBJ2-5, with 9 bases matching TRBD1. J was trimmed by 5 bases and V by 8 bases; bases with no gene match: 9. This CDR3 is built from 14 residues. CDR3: CASRPDRGGETQYF. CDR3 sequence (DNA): TGTGCCAGCCGACCGGACAGGGGAGGCGAGACCCAGTACTTC.

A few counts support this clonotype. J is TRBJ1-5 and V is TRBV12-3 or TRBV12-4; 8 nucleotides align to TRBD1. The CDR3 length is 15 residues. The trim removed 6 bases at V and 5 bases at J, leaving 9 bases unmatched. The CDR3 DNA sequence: TGTGCCAGCAGACAGGGGGTAAAAGAGGATCAGCCCCAGCATTTT. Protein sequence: CASRQGVKEDQPQHF.

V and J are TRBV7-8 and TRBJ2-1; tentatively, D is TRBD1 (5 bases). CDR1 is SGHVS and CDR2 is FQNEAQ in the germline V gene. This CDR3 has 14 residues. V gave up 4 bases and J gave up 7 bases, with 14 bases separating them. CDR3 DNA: TGTGCCAGCAGCTCCACAGGACGGAAGAATGAGCAGTTCTTC. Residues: CASSSTGRKNEQFF.

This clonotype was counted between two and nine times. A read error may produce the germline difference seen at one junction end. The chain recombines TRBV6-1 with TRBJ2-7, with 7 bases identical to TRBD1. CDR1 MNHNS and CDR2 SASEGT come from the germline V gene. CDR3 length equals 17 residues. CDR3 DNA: TGTGCTAGCAGCCAAGTTATAGGGGGCGAATTTCCCTACGAGCAGTACTTC. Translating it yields CASSQVIGGEFPYEQYF.

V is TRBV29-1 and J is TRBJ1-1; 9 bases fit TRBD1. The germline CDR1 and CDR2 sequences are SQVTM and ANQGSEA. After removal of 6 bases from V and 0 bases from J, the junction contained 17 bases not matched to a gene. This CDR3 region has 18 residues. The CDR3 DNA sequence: TGCAGCGTCGCACTCCCGACAGGGGGTGCATATTTGAACACTGAAGCTTTCTTT. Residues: CSVALPTGGAYLNTEAFF. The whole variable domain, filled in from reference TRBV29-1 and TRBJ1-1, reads SAVISQKPSRDICQRGTSLTIQCQVDSQVTMMFWYRQQPGQSLTLIATANQGSEATYESGFVIDKFPISRPNLTFSTLTVSNMSPEDSSIYLCSVALPTGGAYLNTEAFFGQGTRLTVV.

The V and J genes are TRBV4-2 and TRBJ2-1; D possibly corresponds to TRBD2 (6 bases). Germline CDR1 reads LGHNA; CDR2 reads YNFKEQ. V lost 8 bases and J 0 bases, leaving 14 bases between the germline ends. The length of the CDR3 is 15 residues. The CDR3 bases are TGTGCCAGCGCGTATACTAGCAGCTCCTACAATGAGCAGTTCTTC. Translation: CASAYTSSSYNEQFF.

The CDR3: CASSVDGSGTYGYTF. In DNA, the CDR3 is TGTGCCAGCAGCGTAGACGGCAGTGGGACCTATGGCTACACCTTC. The chain uses TRBV9 and TRBJ1-2; a possible D gene is TRBD1 (5 bases). V was shortened by 0 bases and J by 4 bases, with 13 bases between the two germline ends. Germline CDR1 SGDLS, CDR2 YYNGEE. The length of the CDR3 is 15 residues.

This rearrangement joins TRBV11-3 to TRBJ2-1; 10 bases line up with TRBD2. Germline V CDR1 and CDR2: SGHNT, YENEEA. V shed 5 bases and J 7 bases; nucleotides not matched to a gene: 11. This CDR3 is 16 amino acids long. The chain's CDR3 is CASSPSLAGGENEQFF. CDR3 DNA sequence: TGTGCCAGCAGCCCAAGTTTAGCGGGGGGAGAAAATGAGCAGTTCTTC.

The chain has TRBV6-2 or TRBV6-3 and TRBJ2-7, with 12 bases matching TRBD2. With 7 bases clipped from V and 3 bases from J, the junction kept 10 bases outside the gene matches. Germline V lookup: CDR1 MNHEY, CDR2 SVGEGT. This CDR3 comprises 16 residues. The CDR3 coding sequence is TGTGCCAGCAACGGACTAGCGGGAATAGGAGTCTACGAGCAGTACTTC. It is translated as CASNGLAGIGVYEQYF.